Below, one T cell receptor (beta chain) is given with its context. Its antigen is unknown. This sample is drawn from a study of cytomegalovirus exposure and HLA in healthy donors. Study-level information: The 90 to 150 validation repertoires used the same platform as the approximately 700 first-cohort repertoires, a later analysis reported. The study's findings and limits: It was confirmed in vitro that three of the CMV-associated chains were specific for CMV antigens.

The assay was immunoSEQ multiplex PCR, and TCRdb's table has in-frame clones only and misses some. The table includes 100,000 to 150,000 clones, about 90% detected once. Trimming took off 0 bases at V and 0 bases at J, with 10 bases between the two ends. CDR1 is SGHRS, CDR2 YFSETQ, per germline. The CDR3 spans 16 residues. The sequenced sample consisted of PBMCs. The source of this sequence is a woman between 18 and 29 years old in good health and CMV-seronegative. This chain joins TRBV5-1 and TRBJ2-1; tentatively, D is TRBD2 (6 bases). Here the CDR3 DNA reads TGCGCCAGCAGCTTGGGCGGGGTCTACTCCTACAATGAGCAGTTCTTC. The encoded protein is CASSLGGVYSYNEQFF.